This T cell receptor beta chain was observed in a study of molecular identifiers for immune sequencing clone quantification. CD8+CD4-CCR7+CD45RA+ cells were sorted as naive CD8 T cells. There are many counts of this clonotype. TCRdb re-derived calls from the PCR reads in MiXCR, one entry per CDR3 protein. The repertoire holds about 640,000 distinct CDR3 sequences, with just under 20% as singletons. The sample consisted of naive CD8+ T cells from blood, with Jurkat cell RNA spiked in. As for subset: FACS-sorted CD8+CD4-CCR7+CD45RA+ naive T cells. This receptor was identified in a human donor in good health. Some libraries in this study had Jurkat cell RNA spiked in.

CDR3 residues: CASSIDLGPRNIQYF. The DNA of the CDR3 is TGTGCCAGTAGTATAGATCTAGGACCGAGAAACATTCAGTACTTC. This chain joins TRBV19 and TRBJ2-4; D not certain. V lost 0 bases and J lost 6, with 12 bases in between. There are 15 residues in the CDR3. CDR1 LNHDA and CDR2 SQIVND come from the germline V gene (reference sequence). Full variable domain (remainder filled in from reference TRBV19 and TRBJ2-4): DGGITQSPKYLFRKEGQNVTLSCEQNLNHDAMYWYRQDPGQGLRLIYYSQIVNDFQKGDIAEGYSVSREKKESFPLTVTSAQKNPTAFYLCASSIDLGPRNIQYFGAGTRLSVL.